The present entry profiles one T cell receptor (beta chain) with its context. Germline loops: CDR1 SQVTM, CDR2 ANQGSEA. CDR3 size: 14 residues. The V end lost 4 bases, the J end lost 5 bases, and 15 bases lay between the germline ends. Sequencing templates came from extracted RNA that was reverse transcribed into cDNA. Assay used: immunoSEQ multiplex PCR; TCRdb lists only in-frame clones, some missing. The sample carries approximately 120,000 clones, 47% recorded once. The entry originates in a study of CD8+ T cells in alopecia areata. V and J are TRBV29-1 and TRBJ1-5; D gene unclear. The sequence was obtained from a human donor with alopecia areata. Material: NKG2D-low CD8+ T cells sorted from blood. In nucleotides, the CDR3 is TGCAGCGTTGGTAGCGGGGATGGGGATCAGCCCCAGCATTTT. It specifies CSVGSGDGDQPQHF. Full variable domain (outside the CDR3, taken from reference TRBV29-1 and TRBJ1-5): SAVISQKPSRDICQRGTSLTIQCQVDSQVTMMFWYRQQPGQSLTLIATANQGSEATYESGFVIDKFPISRPNLTFSTLTVSNMSPEDSSIYLCSVGSGDGDQPQHFGDGTRLSIL.